The 9 T cell receptor beta chains below all came from one sample that was sequenced in a study of blood T cell repertoires in COVID-19. Assay used: immunoSEQ multiplex PCR; TCRdb lists only in-frame clones, some missing. The sample has about 62,000 clones, approximately 90% seen once. Sequenced material: peripheral blood. Receptors were obtained from a woman older than 75 with acute or convalescent COVID-19.

V usage is TRBV29-1 and J usage is TRBJ2-5; 11 nucleotides line up with TRBD1. After removal of 7 bases from V and 7 bases from J, the junction contained 8 bases not matched to a gene. The CDR3 loop spans 13 amino acids. Germline lookup yields CDR1 SQVTM and CDR2 ANQGSEA. The CDR3 reads CSAWTGGAVTQYF. In DNA, the CDR3 is TGCAGCGCGTGGACAGGGGGCGCGGTGACCCAGTACTTC.

The V and J genes are TRBV7-9 and TRBJ2-3; 8 bases match TRBD1. The CDR3 loop spans 15 amino acids. The V gene end was trimmed by 4 bases and the J gene end by 6 bases; junction bases not matched to a gene: 9. The germline gives CDR1 SEHNR, CDR2 FQNEAQ (reference sequence). The CDR3: CASSSPGQESDTQYF. DNA of the CDR3: TGTGCCAGCAGCTCACCGGGACAGGAGAGCGATACGCAGTATTTT. Full variable domain (missing parts from reference TRBV7-9 and TRBJ2-3): DTGVSQNPRHKITKRGQNVTFRCDPISEHNRLYWYRQTLGQGPEFLTYFQNEAQLEKSRLLSDRFSAERPKGSFSTLEIQRTEQGDSAMYLCASSSPGQESDTQYFGPGTRLTVL.

The gene calls are TRBV28 and TRBJ2-7; 9 bases fit TRBD1. Germline values: CDR1 MDHEN, CDR2 SYDVKM. The CDR3 has 15 residues. V trimming: 5 bases; J trimming: 6 bases; junction bases outside the gene matches: 11. CDR3 amino acids: CASSMHRGRTGEQYF. The CDR3 coding sequence is TGTGCCAGCAGTATGCACAGGGGGCGAACCGGCGAGCAGTACTTC.

The J gene is TRBJ2-3, the V gene TRBV15; 9 nucleotides match TRBD2. This CDR3 spans 16 amino acids. Germline V gene sequence: CDR1 LNHNV, CDR2 YYDKDF (reference sequence). J lost 3 bases, V lost 0 bases, and 4 bases had no gene match. In nucleotides, the CDR3 is TGTGCCACCAGCAGAGAGGCTAGCGGGGAAACAGATACGCAGTATTTT. Protein: CATSREASGETDTQYF. The variable domain in full, with the rest retrieved from reference TRBV15 and TRBJ2-3, is DAMVIQNPRYQVTQFGKPVTLSCSQTLNHNVMYWYQQKSSQAPKLLFHYYDKDFNNEADTPDNFQSRRPNTSFCFLDIRSPGLGDTAMYLCATSREASGETDTQYFGPGTRLTVL.

The chain employs TRBV27 and TRBJ1-2; TRBD1 agrees at 7 bases. V gave up 4 bases and J gave up 6 bases; unmatched junction bases: 17. Germline V gene lookup returns CDR1 MNHEY and CDR2 SMNVEV (reference sequence). This CDR3 is built from 17 residues. The chain's CDR3 is CASSSTYAVLGQDGYTF. The CDR3 DNA reads as TGTGCCAGCAGTTCCACATATGCAGTCTTAGGACAGGATGGCTACACCTTC.

This clone turned up a few times. This rearrangement joins TRBV28 to TRBJ2-7; tentative D call: TRBD2 (7 bases). Germline V CDR1 and CDR2: MDHEN, SYDVKM. There are 16 residues in the CDR3. V was trimmed by 7 bases and J by 3 bases, leaving 22 bases between them. Here the CDR3 reads CASNSPGGRRGYEQYF. Written as DNA, the CDR3 is TGTGCCAGCAACTCCCCCGGGGGGCGAAGAGGCTACGAGCAGTACTTC.

The rearrangement joins TRBV28 to TRBJ1-6, with a possible D match to TRBD1 (5 bases). With 4 bases removed from V and 9 bases from J, the gap between germline ends came to 13 bases. Germline values: CDR1 MDHEN, CDR2 SYDVKM. The CDR3 consists of 14 residues. The CDR3 region has the DNA TGTGCCAGCAGTTCACACTCCCAGGGTTCACCCCTCCACTTT. Translating it yields CASSSHSQGSPLHF.

This clone was detected once. The rearrangement joins TRBV3-1 (or the pseudogene TRBV3-2) to TRBJ1-1; perhaps TRBD1 as D (5 bases). This CDR3 comprises 14 residues. With 4 bases removed from V and 5 bases from J, the gap between germline ends came to 14 bases. Germline V gene lookup returns CDR1 LGHDT and CDR2 YNNKEL (reference sequence). The CDR3 here is CASSPMGGVTEAFF. For the CDR3, the DNA is TGTGCCAGCAGCCCGATGGGGGGGGTTACTGAAGCTTTCTTT.

The chain is built from TRBV15 and TRBJ1-2; possibly TRBD1 for D (6 bases). Germline CDR1 LNHNV, CDR2 YYDKDF (reference sequence). V lost 3 bases to trimming and J lost 6 bases, with 17 bases between them. The length of the CDR3 is 15 residues. CDR3 amino acids: CATSRGSTGFDGYTF. The CDR3 DNA sequence: TGTGCCACCAGCAGGGGGTCAACAGGGTTCGATGGCTACACCTTC.